The 32 T cell receptor beta chains listed next were all sequenced from one sample in a study of blood T cell repertoires in COVID-19. Libraries were prepared by immunoSEQ multiplex PCR; TCRdb keeps only in-frame clonotypes and omits some of them. The data contain about 210,000 clones, more than 80% of them seen just once; the ten biggest clones take up about 8.3%. The sequenced sample consisted of peripheral blood. These receptors all come from a woman aged 80 or over with COVID-19, enrolled during active disease.

This clone was found once. V usage is TRBV5-1 and J usage is TRBJ2-6, with a possible D match to TRBD1 (6 bases). The germline V and J ends were trimmed by 4 bases and 0 bases, with 17 bases remaining between them. The length of the CDR3 is 18 residues. Germline CDR1 and CDR2: SGHRS and YFSETQ. The CDR3 region has the DNA TGCGCCAGCAGCATACAGGGAACCCTCGACTCTGGGGCCAACGTCCTGACTTTC. Its translation: CASSIQGTLDSGANVLTF.

V is TRBV25-1 and J is TRBJ1-2, with D uncertain. The germline V gene encodes CDR1 MGHDK and CDR2 SYGVNS. V was shortened by 3 bases and J by 8 bases, with 10 bases between the two germline ends. CDR3 length: 12 amino acids. The CDR3 nucleotides read TGTGCCAGCAGTGATACAGTCGCCGGCTACACCTTC. Protein: CASSDTVAGYTF.

The V and J genes are TRBV9 and TRBJ2-5, with 14 bases identical to TRBD2. Germline V CDR1 and CDR2: SGDLS, YYNGEE. With V trimmed by 6 bases and J by 6 bases, 7 bases remained unmatched. The CDR3 length is 15 residues. CDR3 in DNA: TGTGCCAGCATCCTGGGACTAGCGGGGGATCAGACCCAGTACTTC. As protein: CASILGLAGDQTQYF.

The chain carries TRBV9 and TRBJ1-2, with D maybe TRBD1 (5 bases). Germline CDR1 is SGDLS and CDR2 is YYNGEE. The CDR3 has 16 residues. V was pared by 0 bases and J by 8 bases, with 20 bases between. This CDR3 reads CASSVAYPNTGGGYTF. As DNA, the CDR3 is TGTGCCAGCAGCGTAGCATACCCTAACACAGGTGGCGGCTACACCTTC. Full variable domain (remainder filled in from reference TRBV9 and TRBJ1-2): DSGVTQTPKHLITATGQRVTLRCSPRSGDLSVYWYQQSLDQGLQFLIQYYNGEERAKGNILERFSAQQFPDLHSELNLSSLELGDSALYFCASSVAYPNTGGGYTFGSGTRLTVV.

The chain couples TRBV23-1 to TRBJ1-3; 8 bases are shared with TRBD1. TRBV23-1 has ORF status, its function being uncertain. The CDR3 has 15 amino acids. V lost 6 bases and J lost 2; bases outside the gene matches: 6. The CDR3 protein is CASRRGQAAGNTIYF. The CDR3 DNA is TGCGCCAGCAGACGGGGACAGGCCGCTGGAAACACCATATATTTT.

This rearrangement joins TRBV15 to TRBJ2-2, with 11 positions matching TRBD2. V dropped 3 bases and J dropped 4; count of bases not matched to a gene: 4. In germline, CDR1 is LNHNV, CDR2 YYDKDF (reference sequence). The CDR3 is made up of 16 amino acids. The CDR3 coding sequence is TGTGCCACCAGCAGGACCGGGACTAGCGGCACCGGGGAGCTGTTTTTT. Its translation is CATSRTGTSGTGELFF.

V usage is TRBV7-9 and J usage is TRBJ2-2; D gene unclear. This CDR3 comprises 15 residues. V was trimmed by 5 bases and J by 2 bases, leaving 12 bases between them. Germline V gene lookup returns CDR1 SEHNR and CDR2 FQNEAQ (reference sequence). The CDR3 reads CASSPLTTNTGELFF. CDR3 bases: TGTGCCAGCAGCCCCCTCACGACTAACACCGGGGAGCTGTTTTTT.

This clone was seen only a few times. The chain joins TRBV7-3 to TRBJ2-7; D is undetermined. Trimming pared 5 bases from V and 2 bases from J, leaving 13 bases between. Germline V gene lookup returns CDR1 SGHTA and CDR2 FQGTGA. The CDR3 is 14 amino acids. The CDR3 region has the DNA TGTGCCAGCAGCCCGGAGCCAGCCCCCTACGAGCAGTACTTC. It translates to CASSPEPAPYEQYF.

J is TRBJ1-5 and V is TRBV6-5; tentatively, D is TRBD1 (6 bases). Germline V gene lookup returns CDR1 MNHEY and CDR2 SVGAGI. The CDR3 sequence is 13 residues long. Deletions cut 4 bases from V and 7 bases from J, with 11 bases between. CDR3 coding DNA: TGTGCCAGCAGTTCCACAGGGTCCCAGCCCCAGCATTTT. Encoded protein: CASSSTGSQPQHF.

Concerning this clone: The junction departs from the called germline gene at one end, perhaps through a read error. The gene calls are TRBV7-7 and TRBJ2-5, with D maybe TRBD1 (6 bases). CDR1 SSHAT and CDR2 FNYEAQ come from the germline V gene (reference sequence). The CDR3 contains 15 residues. CDR3 in amino acids: CASSLGQGNMETQYF. CDR3 in DNA: TGTGCTAGCAGCTTAGGGCAGGGGAACATGGAGACCCAGTACTTC.

The V and J genes are TRBV2 and TRBJ1-1, with D hard to call. V was cut by 0 bases and J by 4 bases, with 12 bases left in between. The CDR3 contains 15 residues. Germline loops: CDR1 SNHLY, CDR2 FYNNEI. The CDR3 sequence is CASSEAIFRSTEAFF. CDR3 in DNA: TGTGCCAGCAGTGAAGCTATATTTAGGAGCACTGAAGCTTTCTTT.

This chain connects TRBV5-1 to TRBJ2-2, with 8 bases that match TRBD2. Trimming removed 0 bases from V and 6 bases from J; junction bases left unmatched: 7. This CDR3 is 16 amino acids long. Germline V lookup: CDR1 SGHRS, CDR2 YFSETQ. DNA for the CDR3: TGCGCCAGCAGCTTGGTGGGACTAGGATCCGCCGGGGAGCTGTTTTTT. It is translated as CASSLVGLGSAGELFF.

Of note for this clone: Germline and junction disagree at one end, which may indicate a read error. The chain has TRBV6-5 and TRBJ1-5; a weak D match, TRBD1 (6 bases). The CDR3 totals 13 residues. Germline V gene data show CDR1 as MNHEY and CDR2 as SVGAGI. Here the CDR3 DNA reads TGTGCCAGCAGAGGGACACCTGATCAACCCCAGCATTTT. It is translated as CASRGTPDQPQHF.

The chain has TRBV5-4 and TRBJ2-1; D call uncertain. CDR1 is SGHNT, CDR2 YYREEE, per germline (reference sequence). Trimming cost V 3 bases and J 5 bases, with 9 bases left between them. The length of the CDR3 is 13 residues. Here the CDR3 reads CASSYTINNEQFF. CDR3 bases: TGTGCCAGCAGCTATACTATAAACAATGAGCAGTTCTTC.

J is TRBJ2-7 and V is TRBV5-1, with 7 nucleotides matching TRBD2. Per germline, CDR1 SGHRS and CDR2 YFSETQ. The CDR3 spans 13 residues. The V gene end was trimmed by 0 bases and the J gene end by 5 bases; junction bases not matched to a gene: 2. This chain's CDR3 is CASSLGGSNEQYF. The CDR3 nucleotides are TGCGCCAGCAGCTTGGGCGGGAGCAACGAGCAGTACTTC.

This chain links TRBV25-1 with TRBJ1-1; the D gene is possibly TRBD1 (5 bases). The length of the CDR3 is 15 residues. Per germline, CDR1 MGHDK and CDR2 SYGVNS. Trimming pared 3 bases from V and 0 bases from J, leaving 11 bases between. In DNA form, the CDR3 reads TGTGCCAGCAGTGAGGGGCTACGATTGAACACTGAAGCTTTCTTT. Protein: CASSEGLRLNTEAFF.

The chain links TRBV10-3 to TRBJ2-7; possible D gene TRBD2, 6 bases. The CDR3 contains 14 residues. Germline V gives CDR1 ENHRY, CDR2 SYGVKD. V was clipped by 7 bases and J by 2 bases, with 15 bases between them. Written as DNA, the CDR3 is TGTGCCATCACGGATAGCGGTCAAGCCTACGAGCAGTACTTC. Its translation: CAITDSGQAYEQYF.

The chain joins TRBV4-1 to TRBJ1-1; D not resolved. Germline V CDR1 and CDR2: MGHRA, YSYEKL. The CDR3 length is 16 residues. V lost 0 bases and J 1 base, leaving 12 bases between the germline ends. CDR3 nucleotide sequence: TGCGCCAGCAGCCAAGATCTAGCGAAGACGAACACTGAAGCTTTCTTT. Its translation is CASSQDLAKTNTEAFF.

The CDR3 region has the DNA TGTGCCAGCAGCGTAGGGGGGGTTGCCTACGAGCAGTACTTC. This sequence encodes CASSVGGVAYEQYF. The J gene is TRBJ2-7, the V gene TRBV9, with D tentatively TRBD2 (6 bases). Germline CDR1 SGDLS, CDR2 YYNGEE. The CDR3 totals 14 residues. Trimming removed 0 bases from V and 2 bases from J, with 9 bases in between.

The chain has TRBV2 and TRBJ2-2; tentative D call: TRBD1 (6 bases). V was shortened by 7 bases and J by 7 bases, with 19 bases between the two germline ends. This CDR3 has 15 residues. Per the germline V gene, CDR1 is SNHLY and CDR2 is FYNNEI. The CDR3: CASTGWGRRSGELFF. CDR3 nucleotides: TGTGCCAGCACCGGTTGGGGGCGCAGGAGCGGGGAGCTGTTTTTT.

The chain carries TRBV7-8 and TRBJ2-7; a weak D match, TRBD2 (6 bases). CDR3 length: 14 residues. V was shortened by 5 bases and J by 6 bases, with 17 bases between the two germline ends. The germline V gene encodes CDR1 SGHVS and CDR2 FQNEAQ. As DNA, the CDR3 is TGTGCCAGCAGCCTCGGGACTGGCCCCTCCGAGCAGTACTTC. It specifies CASSLGTGPSEQYF.

The V and J genes are TRBV5-1 and TRBJ1-6; no clear D gene. CDR3 length: 14 residues. V shed 2 bases and J shed 5 bases, with 8 bases lying between them. Germline V gene lookup returns CDR1 SGHRS and CDR2 YFSETQ. CDR3 sequence reads: CASSLHENNSPLHF. CDR3 coding DNA: TGCGCCAGCAGCTTACATGAAAATAATTCACCCCTCCACTTT.

The chain recombines TRBV5-4 with TRBJ1-2; TRBD1 matches at 7 bases. The trim removed 5 bases at V and 4 bases at J, leaving 5 bases unmatched. Germline assignment: CDR1 SGHNT and CDR2 YYREEE (reference sequence). The CDR3 sequence is 13 residues long. Here the CDR3 reads CASRVTGLYGYTF. The DNA for the CDR3 is TGTGCCAGCAGGGTGACAGGGCTCTATGGCTACACCTTC.

There are a few counts of this clone. The chain combines TRBV24-1 with TRBJ2-5, with D possibly matching TRBD2 (6 bases). The CDR3 is 18 residues long. Germline V CDR1 and CDR2: KGHDR, SFDVKD. Trimming took 0 bases from V and 0 from J, leaving 16 bases between them. CDR3 in DNA: TGTGCCACCAGTGATTTGCGGCAGGGAGGCGAGTACCAAGAGACCCAGTACTTC. It encodes CATSDLRQGGEYQETQYF.

The rearrangement uses TRBV7-9 and TRBJ1-4; D gene unclear. With 5 bases removed from V and 7 bases from J, the gap between germline ends came to 11 bases. This CDR3 contains 13 residues. Germline CDR1 reads SEHNR; CDR2 reads FQNEAQ (reference sequence). DNA of the CDR3: TGTGCCAGCAGCCGGGGTTCGAGTGAAAAACTGTTTTTT. Amino acid sequence: CASSRGSSEKLFF.

The chain combines TRBV5-4 with TRBJ2-3; D might be TRBD2 (6 bases). Trimming cost V 5 bases and J 0 bases, with 13 bases left between them. The CDR3 covers 15 residues. CDR1 and CDR2 from the germline V gene are SGHNT and YYREEE (reference sequence). In nucleotides, the CDR3 is TGTGCCAGCAGTGGTGCGGGAACTAGCACAGATACGCAGTATTTT. Residues: CASSGAGTSTDTQYF.

This sequence joins TRBV6-4 and TRBJ1-1; unclear D gene. This CDR3 region has 13 residues. The germline CDR1 and CDR2 sequences are MRHNA and SNTAGT. V lost 6 bases, J lost 4 bases, and 12 bases lay in between. The CDR3 loop reads CASRREWGTEAFF. The DNA of the CDR3 is TGTGCCAGCAGACGGGAGTGGGGCACTGAAGCTTTCTTT.

This clone was seen a few times. The chain couples TRBV3-1 (or the pseudogene TRBV3-2) to TRBJ1-1; 7 nucleotides line up with TRBD1. This CDR3 is built from 14 residues. Trimming removed 5 bases from V and 1 base from J; junction bases left unmatched: 4. Germline CDR1 is LGHDT and CDR2 is YNNKEL (reference sequence). The CDR3 loop is CASSFRQGNTEAFF. CDR3 DNA: TGTGCCAGCAGCTTTCGACAGGGGAACACTGAAGCTTTCTTT.

V gene TRBV24-1 combines with J gene TRBJ2-3, with D tentatively TRBD2 (6 bases). The CDR3 has 15 residues. V was trimmed by 4 bases and J by 2 bases, leaving 12 bases between them. Germline assignment: CDR1 KGHDR and CDR2 SFDVKD. The CDR3 DNA is TGTGCCACCAGTGAAGGGACTGGATACACAGATACGCAGTATTTT. This gives the protein CATSEGTGYTDTQYF.

This clone was observed a handful of times. The rearrangement uses TRBV6-6 and TRBJ1-6; 7 bases are shared with TRBD1. This CDR3 is built from 12 residues. The ends lost 8 bases at V and 9 bases at J; junction bases unmatched: 4. Germline V gene data show CDR1 as MNHNY and CDR2 as SVGAGI (reference sequence). CDR3 coding DNA: TGTGCCAGCGGGGGGACAGCTTCACCCCTCCACTTT. Protein product: CASGGTASPLHF.

This clone has just a few counts. The chain is built from TRBV3-1 (or the pseudogene TRBV3-2) and TRBJ2-7; 11 bases match TRBD2. CDR3 size: 16 residues. J lost 4 bases, V lost 5 bases, and 10 bases had no gene match. Germline values: CDR1 LGHDT, CDR2 YNNKEL (reference sequence). The CDR3, as DNA: TGTGCCAGCAGCGAACTAGCGGGAGTAAGGGGTTACGAGCAGTACTTC. It is translated as CASSELAGVRGYEQYF.

This rearrangement joins TRBV6-1 to TRBJ1-2; D gene unclear. The CDR3 has 13 amino acids. V was trimmed by 3 bases and J by 3 bases, leaving 8 bases between them. Germline loops: CDR1 MNHNS, CDR2 SASEGT. Written as DNA, the CDR3 is TGTGCCAGCAGTGATTTGGGCGACTATGGCTACACCTTC. Encoded protein: CASSDLGDYGYTF.